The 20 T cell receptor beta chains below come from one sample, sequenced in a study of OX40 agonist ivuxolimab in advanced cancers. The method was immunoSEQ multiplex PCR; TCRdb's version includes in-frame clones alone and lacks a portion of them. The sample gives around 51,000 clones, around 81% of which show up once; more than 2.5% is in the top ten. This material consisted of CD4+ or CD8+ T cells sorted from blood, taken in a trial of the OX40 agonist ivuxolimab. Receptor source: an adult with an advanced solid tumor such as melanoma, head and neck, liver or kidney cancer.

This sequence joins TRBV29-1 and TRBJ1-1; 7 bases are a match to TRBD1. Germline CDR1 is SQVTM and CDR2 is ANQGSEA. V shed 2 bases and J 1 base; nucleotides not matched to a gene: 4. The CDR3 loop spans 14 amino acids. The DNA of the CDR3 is TGCAGCGTTGAAAAAGGGGGCCGGAACACTGAAGCTTTCTTT. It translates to CSVEKGGRNTEAFF. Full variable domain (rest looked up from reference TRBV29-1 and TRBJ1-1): SAVISQKPSRDICQRGTSLTIQCQVDSQVTMMFWYRQQPGQSLTLIATANQGSEATYESGFVIDKFPISRPNLTFSTLTVSNMSPEDSSIYLCSVEKGGRNTEAFFGQGTRLTVV.

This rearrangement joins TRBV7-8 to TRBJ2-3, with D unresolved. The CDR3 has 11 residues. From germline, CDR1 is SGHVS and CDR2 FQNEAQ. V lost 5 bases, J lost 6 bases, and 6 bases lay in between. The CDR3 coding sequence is TGTGCCAGCAGCCCAGTTGATACGCAGTATTTT. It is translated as CASSPVDTQYF.

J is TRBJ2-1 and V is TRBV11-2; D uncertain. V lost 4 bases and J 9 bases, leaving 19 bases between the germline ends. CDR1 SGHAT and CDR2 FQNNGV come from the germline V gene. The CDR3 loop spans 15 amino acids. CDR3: CASSYWGLGLGEQFF. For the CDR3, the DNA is TGTGCCAGCAGCTATTGGGGTCTAGGCCTCGGTGAGCAGTTCTTC.

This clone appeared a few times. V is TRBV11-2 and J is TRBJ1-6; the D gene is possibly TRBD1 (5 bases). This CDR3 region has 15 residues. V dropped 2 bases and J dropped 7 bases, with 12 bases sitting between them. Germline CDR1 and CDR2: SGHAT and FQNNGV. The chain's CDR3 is CASSLFRAENSPLHF. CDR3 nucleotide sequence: TGTGCCAGCAGCTTATTCAGGGCCGAAAATTCACCCCTCCACTTT.

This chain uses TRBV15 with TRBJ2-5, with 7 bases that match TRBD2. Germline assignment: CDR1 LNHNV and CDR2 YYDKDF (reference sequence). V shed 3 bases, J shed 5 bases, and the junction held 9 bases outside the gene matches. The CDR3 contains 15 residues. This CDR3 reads CATSSQRGRDETQYF. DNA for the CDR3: TGTGCCACCAGCAGTCAAAGAGGGAGGGACGAGACCCAGTACTTC.

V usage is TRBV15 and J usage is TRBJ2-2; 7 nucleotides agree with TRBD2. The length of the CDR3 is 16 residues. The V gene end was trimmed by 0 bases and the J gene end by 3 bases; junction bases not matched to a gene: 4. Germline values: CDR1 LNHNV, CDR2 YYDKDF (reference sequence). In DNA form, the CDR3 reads TGTGCCACCAGCAGAGATACGGGGAGGGACACCGGGGAGCTGTTTTTT. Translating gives CATSRDTGRDTGELFF.

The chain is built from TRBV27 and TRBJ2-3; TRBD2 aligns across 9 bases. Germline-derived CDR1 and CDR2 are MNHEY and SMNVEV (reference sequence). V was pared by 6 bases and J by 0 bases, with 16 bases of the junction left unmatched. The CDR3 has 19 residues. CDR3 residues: CASRETWVAGASSTDTQYF. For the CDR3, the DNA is TGTGCCAGCAGGGAAACGTGGGTAGCGGGGGCGTCTAGCACAGATACGCAGTATTTT.

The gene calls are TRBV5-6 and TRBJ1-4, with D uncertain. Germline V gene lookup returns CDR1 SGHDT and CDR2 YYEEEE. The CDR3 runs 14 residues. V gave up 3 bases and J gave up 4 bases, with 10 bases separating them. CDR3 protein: CASSSGSFNEKLFF. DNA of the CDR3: TGTGCCAGCAGCTCCGGGTCTTTTAATGAAAAACTGTTTTTT.

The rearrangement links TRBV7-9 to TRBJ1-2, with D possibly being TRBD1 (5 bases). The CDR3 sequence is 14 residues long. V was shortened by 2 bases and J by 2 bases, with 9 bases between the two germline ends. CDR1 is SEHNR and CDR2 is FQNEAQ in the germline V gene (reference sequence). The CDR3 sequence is CASSLSGSNYGYTF. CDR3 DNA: TGTGCCAGCAGCTTATCAGGGTCGAACTATGGCTACACCTTC. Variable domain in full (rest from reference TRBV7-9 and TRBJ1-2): DTGVSQNPRHKITKRGQNVTFRCDPISEHNRLYWYRQTLGQGPEFLTYFQNEAQLEKSRLLSDRFSAERPKGSFSTLEIQRTEQGDSAMYLCASSLSGSNYGYTFGSGTRLTVV.

The CDR3 reads CASSSPGVTYEQYF. For the CDR3, the DNA is TGTGCCAGCAGTTCGCCGGGGGTGACCTACGAGCAGTACTTC. The chain couples TRBV6-6 to TRBJ2-7; perhaps TRBD2 as D (6 bases). This CDR3 contains 14 residues. With 4 bases removed from V and 2 bases from J, the gap between germline ends came to 12 bases. The germline V gene has CDR1 MNHNY and CDR2 SVGAGI (reference sequence).

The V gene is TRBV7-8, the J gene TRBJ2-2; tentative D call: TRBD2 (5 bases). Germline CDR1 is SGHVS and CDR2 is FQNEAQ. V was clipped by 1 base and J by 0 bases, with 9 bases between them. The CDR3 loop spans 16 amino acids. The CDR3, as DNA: TGTGCCAGCAGCTTAGGATTCGGGGCGAACACCGGGGAGCTGTTTTTT. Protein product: CASSLGFGANTGELFF.

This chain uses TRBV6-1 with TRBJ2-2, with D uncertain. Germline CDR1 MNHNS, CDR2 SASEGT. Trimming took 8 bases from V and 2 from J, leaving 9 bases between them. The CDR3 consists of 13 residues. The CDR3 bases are TGTGCCAGCCGGGTTCATAACACCGGGGAGCTGTTTTTT. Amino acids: CASRVHNTGELFF.

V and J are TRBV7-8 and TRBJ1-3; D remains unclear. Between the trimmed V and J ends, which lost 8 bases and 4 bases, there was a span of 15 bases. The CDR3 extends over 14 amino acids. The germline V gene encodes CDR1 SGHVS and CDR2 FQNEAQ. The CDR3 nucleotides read TGTGCCAGCCATCCGGGCTTGAGCGGAAACACCATATATTTT. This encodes CASHPGLSGNTIYF.

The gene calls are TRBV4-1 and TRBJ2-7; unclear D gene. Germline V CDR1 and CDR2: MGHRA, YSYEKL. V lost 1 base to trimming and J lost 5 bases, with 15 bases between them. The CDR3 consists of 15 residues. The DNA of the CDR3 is TGCGCCAGCAGCCAAGGAAGTGGTAGAGACAACGAGCAGTACTTC. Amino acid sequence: CASSQGSGRDNEQYF.

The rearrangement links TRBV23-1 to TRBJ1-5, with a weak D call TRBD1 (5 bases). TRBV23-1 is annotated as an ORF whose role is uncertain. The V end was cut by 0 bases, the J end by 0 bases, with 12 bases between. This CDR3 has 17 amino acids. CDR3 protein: CASSQSNDSYSNQPQHF. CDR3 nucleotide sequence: TGCGCCAGCAGTCAATCAAACGACAGTTATAGCAATCAGCCCCAGCATTTT.

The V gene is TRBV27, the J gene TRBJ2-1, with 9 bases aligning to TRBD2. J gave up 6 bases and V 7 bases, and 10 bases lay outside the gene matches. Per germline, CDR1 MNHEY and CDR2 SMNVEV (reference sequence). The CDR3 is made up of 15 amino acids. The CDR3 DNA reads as TGTGCCAGCACCTTAGCGGGGGCCTCCGGCAATGAGCAGTTCTTC. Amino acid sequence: CASTLAGASGNEQFF.

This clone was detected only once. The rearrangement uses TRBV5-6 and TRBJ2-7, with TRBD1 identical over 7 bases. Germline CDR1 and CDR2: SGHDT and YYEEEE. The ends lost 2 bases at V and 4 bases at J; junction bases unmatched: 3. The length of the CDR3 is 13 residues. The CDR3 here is CASSFSQGYEQYF. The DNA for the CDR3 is TGTGCCAGCAGCTTTTCACAGGGGTACGAGCAGTACTTC. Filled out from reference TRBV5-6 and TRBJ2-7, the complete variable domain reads DAGVTQSPTHLIKTRGQQVTLRCSPKSGHDTVSWYQQALGQGPQFIFQYYEEEERQRGNFPDRFSGHQFPNYSSELNVNALLLGDSALYLCASSFSQGYEQYFGPGTRLTVT.

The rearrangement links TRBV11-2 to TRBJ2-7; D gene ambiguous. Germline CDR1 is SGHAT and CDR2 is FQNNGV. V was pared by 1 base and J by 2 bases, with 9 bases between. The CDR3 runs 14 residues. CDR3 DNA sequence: TGTGCCAGCAGCTTAGCGAATGGACCCTACGAGCAGTACTTC. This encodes CASSLANGPYEQYF.

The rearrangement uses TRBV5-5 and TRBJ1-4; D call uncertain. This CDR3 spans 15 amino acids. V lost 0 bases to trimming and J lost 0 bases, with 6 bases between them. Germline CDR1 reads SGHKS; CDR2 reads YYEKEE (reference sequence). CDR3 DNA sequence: TGTGCCAGCAGCTTGGGTACATCAACTAATGAAAAACTGTTTTTT. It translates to CASSLGTSTNEKLFF.

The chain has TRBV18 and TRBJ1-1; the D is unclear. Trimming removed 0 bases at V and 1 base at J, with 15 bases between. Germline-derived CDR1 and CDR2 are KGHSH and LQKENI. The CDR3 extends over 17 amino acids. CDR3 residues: CASSPPSLRVTNTEAFF. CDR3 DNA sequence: TGTGCCAGCTCACCACCGTCTCTGAGGGTTACGAACACTGAAGCTTTCTTT. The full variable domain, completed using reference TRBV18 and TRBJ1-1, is NAGVMQNPRHLVRRRGQEARLRCSPMKGHSHVYWYRQLPEEGLKFMVYLQKENIIDESGMPKERFSAEFPKEGPSILRIQQVVRGDSAAYFCASSPPSLRVTNTEAFFGQGTRLTVV.